This entry lists 19 T cell receptor beta chains sequenced from one sample in a study of blood T cell repertoires in COVID-19. Clones were read by immunoSEQ multiplex PCR, and TCRdb kept only the in-frame ones, dropping some. The sample contains 120,000 or so clones, around 70% of which appear only once. The material sequenced was peripheral blood. The receptors here all came from a man aged 55 to 69 with acute or convalescent COVID-19.

The V and J genes are TRBV9 and TRBJ2-2; 11 nucleotides agree with TRBD2. The CDR3 totals 15 residues. Germline assignment: CDR1 SGDLS and CDR2 YYNGEE. Unmatched junction bases numbered 1, after V lost 5 bases and J lost 1 base. This CDR3 reads CASSGTSGNTGELFF. The CDR3, as DNA: TGTGCCAGCAGTGGGACTAGCGGGAACACCGGGGAGCTGTTTTTT. Full variable domain (missing parts from reference TRBV9 and TRBJ2-2): DSGVTQTPKHLITATGQRVTLRCSPRSGDLSVYWYQQSLDQGLQFLIQYYNGEERAKGNILERFSAQQFPDLHSELNLSSLELGDSALYFCASSGTSGNTGELFFGEGSRLTVL.

The chain carries TRBV29-1 and TRBJ1-1, with D possibly being TRBD1 (6 bases). The V gene's germline CDR1 is SQVTM and CDR2 ANQGSEA. The V gene lost 4 bases and the J gene lost 7 bases, with 19 bases spanning the gap. CDR3 length: 14 residues. The CDR3 loop is CSVVGDKRTGEAFF. The DNA of the CDR3 is TGCAGCGTTGTAGGGGACAAAAGAACTGGTGAAGCTTTCTTT.

This clone was recorded only once. The rearrangement links TRBV27 to TRBJ1-6; D not resolved. The V gene's germline CDR1 is MNHEY and CDR2 SMNVEV (reference sequence). The CDR3 covers 16 residues. Between the trimmed V and J ends, which lost 0 bases and 9 bases, there was a span of 15 bases. CDR3: CASSLSWEGQGSPLHF. Written as DNA, the CDR3 is TGTGCCAGCAGTTTATCGTGGGAGGGCCAAGGTTCACCCCTCCACTTT.

V and J are TRBV5-1 and TRBJ1-1; 8 bases agree with TRBD1. Germline CDR1 reads SGHRS; CDR2 reads YFSETQ. Trimming cost V 0 bases and J 11 bases; bases outside gene matches: 3. CDR3 length: 12 residues. CDR3: CASSLETGVAFF. In nucleotides, the CDR3 is TGCGCCAGCAGCTTGGAGACAGGGGTTGCTTTCTTT.

The chain links TRBV11-2 to TRBJ2-1, with 9 bases lining up with TRBD2. Germline CDR1 is SGHAT and CDR2 is FQNNGV. The CDR3 sequence is 16 residues long. Trimming took 2 bases from V and 7 from J; bases not matched to a gene: 9. The CDR3 here is CASSLSAGGPRNEQFF. For the CDR3, the DNA is TGTGCCAGCAGCTTAAGTGCGGGAGGGCCTAGGAATGAGCAGTTCTTC.

The chain combines TRBV25-1 with TRBJ1-4; no definite D call. CDR3 length: 15 residues. Per the germline V gene, CDR1 is MGHDK and CDR2 is SYGVNS. With 3 bases removed from V and 3 bases from J, the gap between germline ends came to 11 bases. CDR3 residues: CASSDYRVPNEKLFF. CDR3 nucleotide sequence: TGTGCCAGCAGTGATTATCGGGTTCCTAATGAAAAACTGTTTTTT.

V and J are TRBV7-9 and TRBJ2-3, with 8 bases matching TRBD2. The CDR3 totals 16 residues. CDR1 is SEHNR and CDR2 is FQNEAQ in the germline V gene (reference sequence). V lost 2 bases to trimming and J lost 7 bases; unmatched junction nucleotides: 11. CDR3 residues: CASSLPLLAGFNTQYF. The CDR3 region has the DNA TGTGCCAGCAGCTTACCCCTTCTAGCGGGTTTCAATACGCAGTATTTT.

The rearrangement joins TRBV9 to TRBJ1-2, with 7 nucleotides matching TRBD1. The J segment lost 4 bases and the V segment lost 4 bases, leaving 13 bases of the junction unmatched. In germline, CDR1 is SGDLS, CDR2 YYNGEE. CDR3 size: 16 residues. CDR3 nucleotide sequence: TGTGCCAGCAGCCTCATGATCGGACAGGAGGCCTATGGCTACACCTTC. It translates to CASSLMIGQEAYGYTF. Complete variable domain (other parts from reference TRBV9 and TRBJ1-2): DSGVTQTPKHLITATGQRVTLRCSPRSGDLSVYWYQQSLDQGLQFLIQYYNGEERAKGNILERFSAQQFPDLHSELNLSSLELGDSALYFCASSLMIGQEAYGYTFGSGTRLTVV.

The chain is built from TRBV2 and TRBJ1-5; no clear D. Trimming removed 6 bases from V and 0 bases from J, with 12 bases in between. Per the germline V gene, CDR1 is SNHLY and CDR2 is FYNNEI. This CDR3 is built from 15 residues. The chain's CDR3 is CASRDRDNSNQPQHF. CDR3 DNA sequence: TGTGCCAGCAGGGACCGGGATAATAGCAATCAGCCCCAGCATTTT.

This sequence joins TRBV5-1 and TRBJ2-3; possibly TRBD1 for D (5 bases). Germline V gene sequence: CDR1 SGHRS, CDR2 YFSETQ. The CDR3 length is 16 residues. V was trimmed by 0 bases and J by 2 bases, leaving 13 bases between them. CDR3 residues: CASSLGQGFLTDTQYF. CDR3 sequence (DNA): TGCGCCAGCAGCTTGGGTCAGGGCTTTCTCACAGATACGCAGTATTTT. Full variable domain (rest looked up from reference TRBV5-1 and TRBJ2-3): KAGVTQTPRYLIKTRGQQVTLSCSPISGHRSVSWYQQTPGQGLQFLFEYFSETQRNKGNFPGRFSGRQFSNSRSEMNVSTLELGDSALYLCASSLGQGFLTDTQYFGPGTRLTVL.

The chain employs TRBV14 and TRBJ1-2; no clear D gene. The germline V and J ends were trimmed by 6 bases and 1 base, with 9 bases remaining between them. The V gene's germline CDR1 is SGHDN and CDR2 FVKESK. The length of the CDR3 is 13 residues. This chain's CDR3 is CASSPGVNYGYTF. The DNA of the CDR3 is TGTGCCAGCAGTCCCGGTGTTAACTATGGCTACACCTTC.

CDR3 nucleotides: TGTGCCAGCAGTTTGCTAGCGGGAGAAACCGACTACGAGCAGTACTTC. Encoded protein: CASSLLAGETDYEQYF. The V and J genes are TRBV6-5 and TRBJ2-7; the match to TRBD2 covers 10 bases. The CDR3 is made up of 16 amino acids. The J segment lost 3 bases and the V segment lost 4 bases, leaving 9 bases of the junction unmatched. Germline CDR1 reads MNHEY; CDR2 reads SVGAGI.

This rearrangement joins TRBV20-1 to TRBJ1-2, with 7 bases lining up with TRBD1. Germline V CDR1 and CDR2: DFQATT, SNEGSKA (reference sequence). Losses at the gene ends were 8 bases for V and 8 bases for J; bases not matched to a gene: 2. CDR3 size: 9 residues. CDR3 protein: CSPQGGYTF. CDR3 coding DNA: TGCAGTCCACAGGGGGGCTACACCTTC.

V and J are TRBV9 and TRBJ1-6, with D perhaps matching TRBD1 (6 bases). V lost 0 bases, J lost 7 bases, and 14 bases lay in between. The CDR3 contains 16 residues. Germline V lookup: CDR1 SGDLS, CDR2 YYNGEE. The CDR3 bases are TGTGCCAGCAGCGTAGGGCAGGGGCTTCCGAATTCACCCCTCCACTTT. Protein: CASSVGQGLPNSPLHF.

This chain uses TRBV19 with TRBJ1-2; possibly TRBD1 for D (5 bases). In germline, CDR1 is LNHDA, CDR2 SQIVND (reference sequence). The CDR3 sequence is 15 residues long. Trimming left V 9 bases short and J 4 bases short, with 21 bases between. CDR3 amino acids: CASQTSGTDAYGYTF. As DNA, the CDR3 is TGTGCCAGCCAGACCTCCGGGACTGATGCCTATGGCTACACCTTC. Based on the CDR3 plus reference TRBV19 and TRBJ1-2, the full variable domain is DGGITQSPKYLFRKEGQNVTLSCEQNLNHDAMYWYRQDPGQGLRLIYYSQIVNDFQKGDIAEGYSVSREKKESFPLTVTSAQKNPTAFYLCASQTSGTDAYGYTFGSGTRLTVV.

This sequence joins TRBV24-1 and TRBJ2-2; 7 positions match TRBD1. CDR1 and CDR2 (germline): KGHDR, SFDVKD. The J segment lost 1 base and the V segment lost 5 bases, leaving 3 bases of the junction unmatched. This CDR3 contains 15 residues. Here the CDR3 DNA reads TGTGCCACCAGTGGGGACAGTCTGAACACCGGGGAGCTGTTTTTT. It is translated as CATSGDSLNTGELFF.

The chain joins TRBV28 to TRBJ2-1, with TRBD2 identical over 11 bases. The CDR3 is 16 amino acids. Germline-derived CDR1 and CDR2 are MDHEN and SYDVKM. The V segment lost 1 base and the J segment 4 bases; nucleotides outside the gene matches: 3. The DNA of the CDR3 is TGTGCCAGCAGTTTATCCCGGACTAGCGGGTACAATGAGCAGTTCTTC. Residues: CASSLSRTSGYNEQFF.

The chain has TRBV7-2 and TRBJ2-1, with 13 bases fitting TRBD2. Trimming took 0 bases from V and 5 from J; bases not matched to a gene: 4. CDR3 length: 17 amino acids. The germline V gene encodes CDR1 SGHTA and CDR2 FQGNSA. CDR3 in amino acids: CASSLASGTSGNNEQFF. The CDR3 nucleotides read TGTGCCAGCAGCTTAGCTTCCGGGACTAGCGGGAACAATGAGCAGTTCTTC.

This rearrangement joins TRBV27 to TRBJ2-3; TRBD2 matches at 8 bases. The CDR3 runs 15 residues. The V and J ends lost 5 bases and 4 bases, in that order; junction bases with no gene match: 8. CDR1 is MNHEY, CDR2 SMNVEV, per germline (reference sequence). The CDR3 DNA reads TGTGCCAGCAGTCCCGGGACTAGAGGGGCAGATACGCAGTATTTT. Translated: CASSPGTRGADTQYF.